This T cell receptor (beta chain) was sequenced in a study of cytomegalovirus exposure and HLA in healthy donors. With V trimmed by 8 bases and J by 7 bases, 6 bases remained unmatched. The length of the CDR3 is 12 residues. CDR1 is LGHNT, CDR2 FRNRAP, per germline. A remark on this clone: Its antigen is still unknown.

General study findings and limits: Cytomegalovirus-associated status was assigned to about 160 TCR beta chains. Specificity of three CMV-associated chains for CMV antigens was verified in vitro.

PCR employed 60 Vbeta and 13 Jbeta primers. Repertoires were generated with immunoSEQ multiplex PCR, while TCRdb's copy carries only in-frame clones and drops some. Counted here are 120,000 to 150,000 clones, 70% to 80% occurring once; the ten biggest clones make up 3.1%. Sequenced material: PBMCs. The chain couples TRBV12-5 to TRBJ2-5; 8 bases align to TRBD1. This TCR came from a female donor in good health and CMV-seronegative. CDR3 coding DNA: TGTGCTAGTACTGGACAGGGAAGGACCCAGTACTTC. Its protein is CASTGQGRTQYF.